Listed here are 30 T cell receptor beta chains from one sample, sequenced in a study of neurological immune-mediated disorders. TCRdb re-called the 5' RACE reads through MiXCR, storing one row per CDR3 protein. The sample comprises 45,000 to 60,000 distinct CDR3 sequences, 2% to 3% of which are singletons, and around 3% rests with the top ten. The sequencing input was PBMCs. Receptor source: a man aged 45-65 years with multiple sclerosis.

Many counts were recorded for this clonotype. The chain employs TRBV7-6 and TRBJ2-5; 8 positions match TRBD2. V lost 3 bases to trimming and J lost 1 base; unmatched junction nucleotides: 1. CDR3 length: 14 amino acids. Germline assignment: CDR1 SGHVS and CDR2 FNYEAQ. DNA of the CDR3: TGTGCCAGCAGCTTCCGGGGGGGCCAAGAGACCCAGTACTTC. This encodes CASSFRGGQETQYF.

This clonotype appeared many times. The gene calls are TRBV3-1 and TRBJ2-3; D gene unclear. Germline V gene lookup returns CDR1 LGHDT and CDR2 YNNKEL (reference sequence). CDR3 length: 12 amino acids. V lost 2 bases and J lost 6, with 6 bases in between. The CDR3 loop reads CASSQLLDTQYF. The DNA for the CDR3 is TGTGCCAGCAGCCAACTCTTGGATACGCAGTATTTT.

The table lists this clonotype with many counts. The chain has TRBV10-3 and TRBJ1-2; D is undetermined. This CDR3 is 11 amino acids long. Germline V lookup: CDR1 ENHRY, CDR2 SYGVKD. V was trimmed by 6 bases and J by 8 bases, leaving 10 bases between them. The CDR3: CAISVTSGYTF. The CDR3 coding sequence is TGTGCCATCAGCGTGACAAGCGGCTACACCTTC.

Comments on this clonotype: A much larger clone sits a single nucleotide away, making a read error possible. The gene calls are TRBV6-2 or TRBV6-3 and TRBJ2-1; 7 nucleotides match TRBD1. V was clipped by 6 bases and J by 8 bases; unmatched bases: 13. Germline CDR1 reads MNHEY; CDR2 reads SVGEGT. CDR3 length: 15 residues. The CDR3 nucleotides are TGTGCCAGCAGACGCCAACGACAGGGCCGGGATGAGCAGTTCTTC. Translation: CASRRQRQGRDEQFF.

This clonotype was counted at least ten times. CDR3 nucleotides: TGCGCCAGCAGCTTGCACGTTTGGGACACAGCCACAGATACGCAGTATTTT. It specifies CASSLHVWDTATDTQYF. V and J are TRBV5-1 and TRBJ2-3, with a weak D call TRBD1 (6 bases). There are 17 residues in the CDR3. Trimming removed 1 base at V and 2 bases at J, with 17 bases between. Germline V lookup: CDR1 SGHRS, CDR2 YFSETQ. Variable domain in full (rest from reference TRBV5-1 and TRBJ2-3): KAGVTQTPRYLIKTRGQQVTLSCSPISGHRSVSWYQQTPGQGLQFLFEYFSETQRNKGNFPGRFSGRQFSNSRSEMNVSTLELGDSALYLCASSLHVWDTATDTQYFGPGTRLTVL.

The chain combines TRBV18 with TRBJ1-6, with D possibly being TRBD1 (6 bases). The ends were cut back, 6 bases at V and 6 bases at J, with 15 bases in the middle. Looked up from germline, CDR1 is KGHSH and CDR2 is LQKENI. The CDR3 extends over 15 amino acids. CDR3 sequence: CASSLQGTTNSPLHF. The CDR3 DNA follows: TGTGCCAGCTCTCTACAGGGAACCACTAATTCACCCCTCCACTTT.

The sample holds many counts of this clonotype. The rearrangement links TRBV7-2 to TRBJ2-1; D unresolved. CDR3 length: 15 amino acids. The germline V and J ends were trimmed by 3 bases and 3 bases, with 12 bases remaining between them. Germline V CDR1 and CDR2: SGHTA, FQGNSA. CDR3 protein: CASSFSLGFYNEQFF. The CDR3 nucleotides are TGTGCCAGCAGCTTCTCCTTAGGGTTCTACAATGAGCAGTTCTTC.

At least ten counts were recorded for this clonotype. This chain links TRBV20-1 with TRBJ2-4; D is perhaps TRBD1 (6 bases). The V gene lost 7 bases and the J gene lost 9 bases, with 16 bases spanning the gap. Germline V gene data show CDR1 as DFQATT and CDR2 as SNEGSKA (reference sequence). The CDR3 runs to 12 residues. CDR3 protein: CSGLAQGSIQYF. CDR3 DNA sequence: TGCAGTGGGCTAGCTCAGGGGAGCATTCAGTACTTC.

This clonotype has a count of ten or more. The rearrangement joins TRBV6-5 to TRBJ1-2; possible D gene TRBD1, 6 bases. Deletions cut 2 bases from V and 8 bases from J, with 12 bases between. The germline CDR1 and CDR2 sequences are MNHEY and SVGAGI. This CDR3 region has 13 residues. CDR3 bases: TGTGCCAGCAGTTACAACGGACAGAGCGGCTACACCTTC. Amino acid sequence: CASSYNGQSGYTF.

In its sample, this clonotype was seen many times. V and J are TRBV11-2 and TRBJ2-7; TRBD1 aligns across 8 bases. V gave up 7 bases and J gave up 1 base; unmatched junction bases: 24. Germline V gene sequence: CDR1 SGHAT, CDR2 FQNNGV. The CDR3 spans 20 residues. Here the CDR3 DNA reads TGTGCCAGCAACCTCCGGACAGGGTTTGGTGTGGGGATAGGTTCCTACGAGCAGTACTTC. Residues: CASNLRTGFGVGIGSYEQYF.

This clonotype has ten or more counts. The CDR3 DNA is TGTGCCAGCAGTTACGGAGGCATTGGTGAGCAGTTCTTC. Protein sequence: CASSYGGIGEQFF. The chain has TRBV6-2 or TRBV6-3 and TRBJ2-1; a possible D gene is TRBD2 (5 bases). Trimming removed 2 bases at V and 9 bases at J, with 11 bases between. This CDR3 contains 13 residues. The germline V gene has CDR1 MNHEY and CDR2 SVGEGT.

The sample holds many counts of this clonotype. The V call is TRBV20-1, the J call TRBJ2-3; D unclear. Germline CDR1 and CDR2: DFQATT and SNEGSKA (reference sequence). Trimming shortened V by 3 bases and J by 6 bases, and 10 bases separated the two germline ends. The CDR3 covers 12 residues. The CDR3 loop is CSASFGSDTQYF. The DNA for the CDR3 is TGCAGTGCTAGTTTTGGGTCTGATACGCAGTATTTT.

This clonotype has at least ten counts. The rearrangement links TRBV6-5 to TRBJ2-7; D is perhaps TRBD1 (6 bases). Trimming shortened V by 2 bases and J by 3 bases, and 14 bases separated the two germline ends. Germline V gene lookup returns CDR1 MNHEY and CDR2 SVGAGI. This CDR3 contains 15 residues. In DNA form, the CDR3 reads TGTGCCAGCAGTTACGATACAGGGCAACTCTACGAGCAGTACTTC. It specifies CASSYDTGQLYEQYF.

This clonotype came up many times. This chain uses TRBV20-1 with TRBJ1-5; weak D call: TRBD1 (6 bases). V lost 3 bases, J lost 0 bases, and 18 bases lay in between. Germline V lookup: CDR1 DFQATT, CDR2 SNEGSKA (reference sequence). The CDR3 extends over 17 amino acids. CDR3 loop: CSASTGGGPFSNQPQHF. In DNA form, the CDR3 reads TGCAGTGCTAGTACCGGGGGGGGGCCCTTTAGCAATCAGCCCCAGCATTTT.

This clonotype was observed at least ten times. V gene TRBV10-3 combines with J gene TRBJ1-4, with D unresolved. There are 15 residues in the CDR3. V was clipped by 6 bases and J by 7 bases, with 18 bases between them. The V gene's germline CDR1 is ENHRY and CDR2 SYGVKD. CDR3 sequence (DNA): TGTGCCATCAGGCCTGGAGGGAGGATTTCTGAAAAACTGTTTTTT. It translates to CAIRPGGRISEKLFF.

This clonotype showed up many times. V is TRBV10-3 and J is TRBJ2-7; D is unclear. The CDR3 runs 12 residues. V was clipped by 2 bases and J by 3 bases, with 5 bases between them. The germline V gene has CDR1 ENHRY and CDR2 SYGVKD. In DNA form, the CDR3 reads TGTGCCATCAGTGAGACAGTCTACGAGCAGTACTTC. It is translated as CAISETVYEQYF.

This clonotype was seen many times. The chain joins TRBV6-6 to TRBJ2-6; D might be TRBD2 (5 bases). Between the trimmed V and J ends, which lost 3 bases and 0 bases, there was a span of 18 bases. Germline V lookup: CDR1 MNHNY, CDR2 SVGAGI (reference sequence). The CDR3 spans 19 residues. The CDR3 DNA is TGTGCCAGCAGTTATCTACTCGGGAACAGCCGCTCTGGGGCCAACGTCCTGACTTTC. Amino acids: CASSYLLGNSRSGANVLTF.

This clonotype came up many times. The chain is built from TRBV7-2 and TRBJ2-5, with D tentatively TRBD1 (5 bases). This CDR3 is 15 amino acids long. The ends were cut back, 1 base at V and 4 bases at J, with 13 bases in the middle. Germline lookup yields CDR1 SGHTA and CDR2 FQGNSA. This chain's CDR3 is CASSLDRTRRETQYF. In DNA, the CDR3 is TGTGCCAGCAGCTTAGACAGGACGAGGAGAGAGACCCAGTACTTC.

In this sample, this clonotype turned up many times. The V call is TRBV12-3 or TRBV12-4, the J call TRBJ2-5, with 10 bases that match TRBD2. Germline trimming cut 3 bases from V and 5 bases from J; bases unmatched to any gene: 3. The CDR3 is made up of 14 amino acids. Here the CDR3 reads CASSFSGGAETQYF. The CDR3 coding sequence is TGTGCCAGCAGTTTCAGCGGGGGGGCGGAGACCCAGTACTTC.

This clonotype was counted many times. The CDR3 reads CASSPQAGPLYEQYF. CDR3 nucleotides: TGTGCCAGCAGTCCCCAGGCGGGGCCCCTCTACGAGCAGTACTTC. The chain joins TRBV28 to TRBJ2-7; TRBD2 is a possible D gene (6 bases). The CDR3 has 15 residues. Per germline, CDR1 MDHEN and CDR2 SYDVKM. V lost 5 bases to trimming and J lost 3 bases, with 17 bases between them.

This clonotype was seen repeatedly, ten times or more. The chain is built from TRBV3-1 and TRBJ1-5; weak D call: TRBD1 (5 bases). CDR3 size: 15 residues. V lost 0 bases and J 4 bases, leaving 10 bases between the germline ends. CDR1 and CDR2 (germline): LGHDT, YNNKEL (reference sequence). CDR3 in amino acids: CASSQDLQGNQPQHF. CDR3 coding DNA: TGTGCCAGCAGCCAAGATCTCCAGGGAAATCAGCCCCAGCATTTT. Full variable domain (outside the CDR3, taken from reference TRBV3-1 and TRBJ1-5): DTAVSQTPKYLVTQMGNDKSIKCEQNLGHDTMYWYKQDSKKFLKIMFSYNNKELIINETVPNRFSPKSPDKAHLNLHINSLELGDSAVYFCASSQDLQGNQPQHFGDGTRLSIL.

This clonotype was recorded many times. V usage is TRBV3-1 and J usage is TRBJ1-1; D possibly corresponds to TRBD1 (6 bases). The CDR3 runs to 14 residues. With 5 bases removed from V and 1 base from J, the gap between germline ends came to 11 bases. Germline CDR1 LGHDT, CDR2 YNNKEL (reference sequence). CDR3 amino acids: CASSIQDRNTEAFF. The CDR3 DNA follows: TGTGCCAGCAGCATACAGGACAGGAACACTGAAGCTTTCTTT.

This clonotype has ten or more counts. V and J are TRBV12-3 or TRBV12-4 and TRBJ2-1, with a weak D call TRBD1 (6 bases). The CDR3 contains 17 residues. The V end lost 3 bases, the J end lost 5 bases, and 20 bases lay between the germline ends. CDR3 nucleotide sequence: TGTGCCAGCAGTTTTAGGGGACAAACGGCGATAAACAATGAGCAGTTCTTC. Amino acids: CASSFRGQTAINNEQFF.

This clonotype showed up many times. The J gene is TRBJ2-1, the V gene TRBV4-1; 9 bases fit TRBD2. The CDR3 loop spans 15 amino acids. Germline loops: CDR1 MGHRA, CDR2 YSYEKL. The trim removed 0 bases at V and 9 bases at J, leaving 6 bases unmatched. CDR3 bases: TGCGCCAGCAGCCAAGAGGCGGGGGGGATCAGTGAGCAGTTCTTC. This translates into CASSQEAGGISEQFF.

This clonotype was seen ten or more times. The CDR3 nucleotides read TGTGCCAGCAGTCCACTAGTCCCCGCCTACGAGCAGTACTTC. This sequence encodes CASSPLVPAYEQYF. The chain recombines TRBV27 with TRBJ2-7; D perhaps matches TRBD2 (5 bases). The germline V gene encodes CDR1 MNHEY and CDR2 SMNVEV (reference sequence). Trimming pared 5 bases from V and 2 bases from J, leaving 13 bases between. The CDR3 is 14 amino acids.

This clonotype was detected only a few times. This chain joins TRBV28 and TRBJ2-1; D ambiguous. CDR3 length: 13 amino acids. Trimming stripped 6 bases from V and 10 bases from J, with 16 bases between. Germline CDR1 MDHEN, CDR2 SYDVKM. CDR3 sequence (DNA): TGTGCCAGCAGCCTCGTGGGATTACGGGAGCAGTTCTTC. It translates to CASSLVGLREQFF.

This clonotype showed up just a few times. Just one base apart from a much larger clone, this may be a read error. Since no conserved phenylalanine or tryptophan closes the CDR3, a read error is the likely cause. The V gene is TRBV27, the J gene TRBJ1-2; D is undetermined. The CDR3 length is 14 residues. CDR1 is MNHEY, CDR2 SMNVEV, per germline (reference sequence). Trimming removed 0 bases at V and 5 bases at J, with 10 bases between. The CDR3 DNA sequence: TGTGCCAGCAGTTTATCGAGAAGGGTTTATGGCTACACCTGC. Amino acids: CASSLSRRVYGYTC.

In its sample, this clonotype was seen many times. This rearrangement joins TRBV12-3 or TRBV12-4 to TRBJ2-2, with 7 bases lining up with TRBD2. With V trimmed by 8 bases and J by 1 base, 10 bases remained unmatched. This CDR3 is 16 amino acids long. In DNA form, the CDR3 reads TGTGCCAGCGCTGGTGGGGGGGTATTGAACACCGGGGAGCTGTTTTTT. Translation gives CASAGGGVLNTGELFF.

This clonotype was counted many times. The J gene is TRBJ2-2, the V gene TRBV30; 7 nucleotides match TRBD2. The CDR3 is made up of 15 amino acids. The J segment lost 2 bases and the V segment lost 3 bases, leaving 6 bases of the junction unmatched. Germline V CDR1 and CDR2: GTSNPN, SVGIG (reference sequence). The DNA of the CDR3 is TGTGCCTGGAGGGCCAGCGGGGTAAACACCGGGGAGCTGTTTTTT. Protein product: CAWRASGVNTGELFF. The whole variable domain, remainder taken from reference TRBV30 and TRBJ2-2, is SQTIHQWPATLVQPVGSPLSLECTVEGTSNPNLYWYRQAAGRGLQLLFYSVGIGQISSEVPQNLSASRPQDRQFILSSKKLLLSDSGFYLCAWRASGVNTGELFFGEGSRLTVL.

The rearrangement links TRBV25-1 to TRBJ2-7, with 9 bases that match TRBD1. The CDR3 totals 14 residues. Germline V gene sequence: CDR1 MGHDK, CDR2 SYGVNS. The junction had 3 bases not matched to a gene; V was cut back by 6 bases and J by 0 bases. Written as DNA, the CDR3 is TGTGCCAGCAGAGGGACAGGGTACTCCTACGAGCAGTACTTC. Encoded protein: CASRGTGYSYEQYF.